This passage covers 13 T cell receptor beta chains from one sample sequenced in a study of T-cell memory formation after mild COVID-19. TCRdb reprocessed the 5' RACE reads with MiXCR, giving one entry per CDR3 protein. The sample has some 6,800 distinct CDR3 sequences, roughly 58% seen once. Sequenced material: PBMCs or a T cell subset sorted from them (not recorded which). Every receptor here comes from an adult who had mild COVID-19 (a few samples of this study predate the infection). Cell type and time point are not known.

By sample fraction, this clonotype is medium-sized (0.01 to 0.1%). This chain connects TRBV28 to TRBJ1-3, with D uncertain. Trimming cost V 7 bases and J 2 bases, with 12 bases left between them. Per the germline V gene, CDR1 is MDHEN and CDR2 is SYDVKM. The CDR3 covers 14 residues. The CDR3 is CASTIGYAGNTIYF. In DNA, the CDR3 is TGTGCCAGCACCATTGGGTACGCTGGAAACACCATATATTTT.

The chain combines TRBV6-5 with TRBJ1-2, with 7 bases aligning to TRBD1. The length of the CDR3 is 12 residues. Germline V gene sequence: CDR1 MNHEY, CDR2 SVGAGI. The ends lost 7 bases at V and 8 bases at J; junction bases unmatched: 7. The CDR3 DNA sequence: TGTGCCAGCATGCGACAGGGCGGGGGCTACACCTTC. Protein: CASMRQGGGYTF.

V and J are TRBV11-2 and TRBJ2-3; 7 positions agree with TRBD2. V shed 5 bases, J shed 2 bases, and the junction held 7 bases outside the gene matches. In germline, CDR1 is SGHAT, CDR2 FQNNGV. The CDR3 is 15 amino acids. The CDR3 DNA reads as TGTGCCAGCAGCCCGGGGCGGGGGTACACAGATACGCAGTATTTT. It encodes CASSPGRGYTDTQYF.

The chain recombines TRBV4-1 with TRBJ2-1, with D unresolved. CDR1 and CDR2 from the germline V gene are MGHRA and YSYEKL. This CDR3 is built from 13 residues. Trimming left V 4 bases short and J 2 bases short, with 6 bases between. CDR3 DNA: TGCGCCAGCAGCCTCTCCGCCTACAATGAGCAGTTCTTC. It specifies CASSLSAYNEQFF.

In this sample, this clonotype is medium-sized. The V and J genes are TRBV24-1 and TRBJ2-5; D may be TRBD2 (5 bases). Trimming removed 1 base at V and 2 bases at J, with 10 bases between. The CDR3 covers 15 residues. CDR1 is KGHDR and CDR2 is SFDVKD in the germline V gene. In DNA, the CDR3 is TGTGCCACCAGTGATTTCCCGGGGAAGCAAGAGACCCAGTACTTC. Translating it yields CATSDFPGKQETQYF.

J is TRBJ2-6 and V is TRBV5-5; 9 bases align to TRBD1. There are 18 residues in the CDR3. V dropped 4 bases and J dropped 0; count of bases not matched to a gene: 8. Looked up from germline, CDR1 is SGHKS and CDR2 is YYEKEE (reference sequence). CDR3 sequence reads: CASSPGQGALSGANVLTF. The CDR3 coding sequence is TGTGCCAGCAGCCCGGGACAGGGCGCCCTCTCTGGGGCCAACGTCCTGACTTTC. Variable domain in full (rest from reference TRBV5-5 and TRBJ2-6): DAGVTQSPTHLIKTRGQQVTLRCSPISGHKSVSWYQQVLGQGPQFIFQYYEKEERGRGNFPDRFSARQFPNYSSELNVNALLLGDSALYLCASSPGQGALSGANVLTFGAGSRLTVL.

This clonotype counts as medium-sized (0.01 to 0.1%). The V call is TRBV5-1, the J call TRBJ1-4; D gene ambiguous. Trimming removed 1 base at V and 0 bases at J, with 7 bases between. The CDR3 contains 15 residues. The V gene's germline CDR1 is SGHRS and CDR2 YFSETQ. This CDR3 is CASSLLPSTNEKLFF. CDR3 DNA sequence: TGCGCCAGCAGCTTGCTACCCTCAACTAATGAAAAACTGTTTTTT.

This clonotype has a count of ten or more. The chain employs TRBV7-9 and TRBJ1-1; TRBD1 aligns across 8 bases. The CDR3 is made up of 18 amino acids. J was trimmed by 7 bases and V by 5 bases; bases with no gene match: 21. Germline V CDR1 and CDR2: SEHNR, FQNEAQ (reference sequence). CDR3 in DNA: TGTGCCAGCAGCCGCGGACAGGGTCTCCAATTGGCGGTCTTTGAAGCTTTCTTT. It translates to CASSRGQGLQLAVFEAFF.

By sample fraction, this clonotype is medium-sized. The chain joins TRBV5-1 to TRBJ1-1, with unresolved D. The V gene lost 4 bases and the J gene lost 6 bases, with 7 bases spanning the gap. Germline-derived CDR1 and CDR2 are SGHRS and YFSETQ. The CDR3 has 11 amino acids. In nucleotides, the CDR3 is TGCGCCAGCAGCCTCGGTTCTGAAGCTTTCTTT. Translated: CASSLGSEAFF.

The CDR3 protein is CASRGLRSQETQYF. As DNA, the CDR3 is TGTGCCAGCAGAGGACTCAGGAGTCAAGAGACCCAGTACTTC. The chain recombines TRBV6-5 with TRBJ2-5; possible D gene TRBD2, 5 bases. This CDR3 contains 14 residues. Per germline, CDR1 MNHEY and CDR2 SVGAGI. Trimming cost V 6 bases and J 2 bases, with 13 bases left between them.

In its sample, this clonotype ranks as large. The rearrangement links TRBV5-1 to TRBJ2-2; D gene ambiguous. The ends were cut back, 6 bases at V and 2 bases at J, with 17 bases in the middle. Germline V gene lookup returns CDR1 SGHRS and CDR2 YFSETQ. The CDR3 is made up of 16 amino acids. The CDR3 sequence is CASTQTRSFNTGELFF. The CDR3 DNA follows: TGCGCCAGCACCCAAACAAGATCCTTCAACACCGGGGAGCTGTTTTTT.

Relative to its sample, this clonotype is medium-sized. The chain uses TRBV20-1 and TRBJ2-1; D remains ambiguous. The V and J ends lost 4 bases and 10 bases respectively, with 14 bases between them. Germline V gene sequence: CDR1 DFQATT, CDR2 SNEGSKA (reference sequence). This CDR3 is built from 12 residues. The CDR3 DNA sequence: TGCAGTGCTACAACTCAGCGAACCGAGCAGTTCTTC. It is translated as CSATTQRTEQFF.

The chain carries TRBV10-3 and TRBJ1-3; TRBD1 matches at 8 bases. Germline loops: CDR1 ENHRY, CDR2 SYGVKD. The J segment lost 3 bases and the V segment lost 6 bases, leaving 4 bases of the junction unmatched. This CDR3 is built from 14 residues. The CDR3 reads CAISRQGNGNTIYF. The DNA for the CDR3 is TGTGCCATCAGCAGACAGGGGAATGGAAACACCATATATTTT.